The 6 T cell receptor beta chains below were found in one sample sequenced in a study of control samples from healthy donors and cancer patients. Repertoires were generated with immunoSEQ multiplex PCR, while TCRdb's copy carries only in-frame clones and drops some. The data contain some 150,000 clones, about 89% of them singletons. The sequenced material came from blood. All receptors derive from a man between 18 and 35 years old in good health.

The rearrangement links TRBV6-2 or TRBV6-3 to TRBJ2-2, with D possibly being TRBD2 (6 bases). Germline assignment: CDR1 MNHEY and CDR2 SVGEGT. This CDR3 contains 15 residues. V was clipped by 2 bases and J by 7 bases, with 14 bases between them. In nucleotides, the CDR3 is TGTGCCAGCAGTTACAGCTCCGGCGGGGTCGGGGAGCTGTTTTTT. This translates into CASSYSSGGVGELFF.

The genes are TRBV11-1 and TRBJ2-1; TRBD1 matches 8 bases. CDR1 is SGHAT, CDR2 FQDESV, per germline (reference sequence). V lost 7 bases, J lost 1 base, and 3 bases stayed unmatched. CDR3 length: 14 residues. DNA of the CDR3: TGTGCCAGCAACGGACAGGGTTCCTACAATGAGCAGTTCTTC. Amino acid sequence: CASNGQGSYNEQFF.

The CDR3 nucleotides read TGTGCCAGCAGCTTATTAGGGGGGGTCGGAACAGATACGCAGTATTTT. This gives the protein CASSLLGGVGTDTQYF. The chain has TRBV7-3 and TRBJ2-3, with TRBD2 as a possible D gene (7 bases). CDR1 is SGHTA, CDR2 FQGTGA, per germline. The CDR3 contains 16 residues. V shed 2 bases and J shed 3 bases, with 15 bases lying between them.

This chain connects TRBV30 to TRBJ2-5; weak D call: TRBD2 (5 bases). The germline CDR1 and CDR2 sequences are GTSNPN and SVGIG (reference sequence). Trimming removed 5 bases at V and 5 bases at J, with 9 bases between. The CDR3 runs to 11 residues. CDR3 in amino acids: CAWWRGETQYF. The CDR3 coding sequence is TGTGCCTGGTGGAGAGGGGAGACCCAGTACTTC.

The rearrangement uses TRBV12-3 or TRBV12-4 and TRBJ1-1; a possible D gene is TRBD1 (5 bases). This CDR3 comprises 13 residues. The V gene lost 7 bases and the J gene lost 1 base, with 10 bases spanning the gap. The DNA for the CDR3 is TGTGCCAGCACCATGGACACGAACACTGAAGCTTTCTTT. Translated, it gives CASTMDTNTEAFF.

The rearrangement links TRBV6-5 to TRBJ1-2; a possible D gene is TRBD1 (6 bases). CDR3 size: 16 residues. Germline V CDR1 and CDR2: MNHEY, SVGAGI. Trimming cost V 0 bases and J 2 bases, with 13 bases left between them. DNA of the CDR3: TGTGCCAGCAGTTACTCGGTAACAGGGAGAAACTATGGCTACACCTTC. Translated: CASSYSVTGRNYGYTF.